Reported below is one T cell receptor beta chain. These data belong to a study of T cell changes during pregnancy in multiple sclerosis. Sequencing used immunoSEQ multiplex PCR; TCRdb keeps in-frame clones, though not all of them. This sample has some 94,000 clones, with roughly 90% found just once. The CDR3 is 12 residues long. Germline-derived CDR1 and CDR2 are SGHVS and FQNEAQ. After removal of 3 bases from V and 5 bases from J, the junction contained 0 bases not matched to a gene. This receptor was identified in a female donor with multiple sclerosis, enrolled in a pregnancy study. Sequencing was performed on peripheral blood, taken in the first trimester of pregnancy. This chain connects TRBV7-8 to TRBJ2-5, with TRBD2 matching over 7 bases. The CDR3 sequence: CASSFGGETQYF. DNA for the CDR3: TGTGCCAGCAGCTTCGGGGGGGAGACCCAGTACTTC.